This T cell receptor (beta chain) comes out of a study of identical twins listed by TCRdb under 2016. Concerning the study at large: The study deep-sequenced TCR alpha and beta repertoires from monozygotic twins, unrelated adults of various ages and cord blood to test whether fetal clonotypes persist. Replicate twin experiments were performed at different times using different library preparation protocols to rule out contamination. Broad study findings and their caveats: Out-of-frame TCR alpha sharing in monozygotic twins was systematically underestimated by recombination models, whereas sharing between unrelated individuals was in agreement with the recombination models. The excess sharing between twins in beta out-of-frame sequences was weaker because fewer shared sequences reduced the signal-to-noise ratio. Zero-insertion analyses could be partly confounded by invariant T cells such as MAIT and iNKT, though diverse VJ usage argued against such confounding for most clonotypes. Because the same donors could not be followed over many years, the conclusions relied on cross-sectional statistical analysis. Out-of-frame TCR alpha sequences shared between twins showed an excess of low generation-probability sequences compared with coincidental sharing between unrelated individuals. Fewer insertions were carried by abundant cord blood beta clonotypes, a similar but weaker trend appeared in young adult naive repertoires, and no such trend appeared in memory repertoires.

The CDR3, from cysteine to phenylalanine, totals 13 residues. Of all the DNA, just the CDR3 is kept, 39 bases in frame from base 1. Reading the germline V gene gives CDR1 SQVTM and CDR2 ANQGSEA. As to this clonotype: Its target antigen remains unknown. Base qualities are not provided; no much larger clone lies one nucleotide away.

Every donor in the study was a healthy Caucasian. Three pairs of female monozygotic twins, all aged 18 to 29 years, were included in the twin cohort. Positive isolation kits from Invitrogen were used to isolate CD4+ and CD8+ T cell populations. The library was built by means of 5' RACE. The data were produced on an Illumina HiSeq 2000. Template switching introduced a universal primer binding site; the final cDNA contained a unique molecular identifier, enabling accurate counting of TCR cDNA molecules. Specific primers in the conserved constant-segment region were used to synthesize first-strand cDNA for the TCR alpha and beta chains. To control for contamination, every cDNA library carried two barcodes: a SMART-Mk sample barcode plus Illumina barcodes. TruSeq adapter sequences along with Illumina sample barcodes were introduced in two successive PCR steps. TCR alpha and beta cDNA libraries were sequenced on the Illumina HiSeq platform with custom primers. The authors processed their data as follows. Raw reads were processed with MiGEC to extract unique molecular identifiers, and MiXCR was used to determine CDR3 positions. Recombination models were inferred per individual with the repgenHMM and IGoR tools using an EM algorithm. Shared clonotype analysis was performed with the tcR package in R, normalizing sharing by the product of cloneset sizes. Out-of-frame nonproductive sequences were analyzed to study raw recombination free of thymic and clonal selection effects. The public reads were reanalyzed by TCRdb: fastp trimming at Q25, MiXCR alignment, in-frame beta chains only. Each entry is one CDR3 protein sequence, shown with its most common DNA and genes. The V and J calls and clone size come from TCRdb's table, not from the authors' own analysis. Counted in this sample were approximately 550,000 distinct CDR3 sequences; 20% to 25% of them appeared once. The ten most abundant clones make up approximately 0.49% of the sample.

These same records also appear under a second study, on yellow fever vaccine responses in identical twins. According to the second study: According to the authors, the vaccine-induced T cell response in identical twins seemed to be partly convergent and partly specific to each individual. In the study, vaccine-responding T cell clones were precisely tracked in identical twins.

The sequenced material came from CD4+ T cells sorted from blood. This sequence uses TRBV29-1 and TRBJ2-3, with the D call tentatively TRBD1 or TRBD2, each fitting 5 bases. The sequence came from a woman younger than 30 in good health. The CDR3 corresponds to CTSPGPSTDTQYF. The DNA reads as follows: TGCACCAGTCCGGGACCGAGCACAGATACGCAGTATTTT.